Sequencing of this T cell receptor (beta chain) was carried out in a study of blood T cell repertoires in COVID-19. Study information: Specimens from acute and convalescent COVID-19 originated in the United States, Italy and Spain. The cDNA or gDNA used as material had been derived from T cells, B-cell-depleted T cells, or PBMCs.

The CDR3 totals 14 residues. V gave up 4 bases and J gave up 4 bases, with 13 bases separating them. Germline CDR1 reads LNHDA; CDR2 reads SQIVND (reference sequence). TCRdb keeps only in-frame clones here, not all; method: immunoSEQ multiplex PCR. The sample has 65,000 to 95,000 clones, 78% seen once; the top ten hold approximately 15%. This clone was seen ten or more times. This clonotype was obtained from a human donor in a cohort sampled during active COVID-19. The chain recombines TRBV19 with TRBJ1-2, with D possibly being TRBD1 (6 bases). Sequenced input: peripheral blood. CDR3 nucleotides: TGTGCCAGTAGTAACAGGGCGCCTCTCTATGGCTACACCTTC. Amino acids: CASSNRAPLYGYTF. Full variable domain (remainder filled in from reference TRBV19 and TRBJ1-2): DGGITQSPKYLFRKEGQNVTLSCEQNLNHDAMYWYRQDPGQGLRLIYYSQIVNDFQKGDIAEGYSVSREKKESFPLTVTSAQKNPTAFYLCASSNRAPLYGYTFGSGTRLTVV.